These T cell receptor delta chains were read from a single sample in a study of DNA immune sequencing with unique molecular identifiers. TCRdb redid the clone calls on the multiplex PCR reads with CATT. The data show under 3,000 delta-chain clones, under 9.5% seen once. Sequencing was performed on gamma-delta T cells enriched from blood buffy coat, or unenriched PBMCs (not recorded which). Receptors originate from a human donor in good health. CDR3s include the opening cysteine and the closing phenylalanine or tryptophan. The order of the fields is V gene, J gene, D gene, clone size, CDR3 DNA, CDR3 protein. D genes are given only for firm matches. Part of the rows lack a size; the others show once, few, many or a class for expanded clones.

v_gene: TRDV2; j_gene: TRDJ3; d_gene: -; abundance: -; CDR3nt: TGTGCCTGTGACACCGCCGGGGGGTCAAGCTCCTGGGACACCCGACAGATGTTTTTC; CDR3aa: CACDTAGGSSSWDTRQMFF
v_gene: TRDV2; j_gene: TRDJ1; d_gene: TRDD3; abundance: hyperexpanded; CDR3nt: TGTGCCTGTGACAAGCTGGGGGATACGCAGGCCGATAAACTCATCTTT; CDR3aa: CACDKLGDTQADKLIF
v_gene: TRDV2; j_gene: TRDJ3; d_gene: TRDD3; abundance: few; CDR3nt: TGTGCCTGTGACACTCTGGGGGATGGCAGCTCCTGGGACACCCGACAGATGTTTTTC; CDR3aa: CACDTLGDGSSWDTRQMFF
v_gene: TRDV2; j_gene: TRDJ1; d_gene: TRDD3; abundance: medium-sized; CDR3nt: TGTGCCTGTGACACCTTGGGGGGTACTGGGGGACAGTACACCGATAAACTCATCTTT; CDR3aa: CACDTLGGTGGQYTDKLIF
v_gene: TRDV2; j_gene: TRDJ3; d_gene: -; abundance: hyperexpanded; CDR3nt: TGTGCCTGTGACCAAATCAAGGAGGAGCCCTCCTGGGACACCCGACAGATGTTTTTC; CDR3aa: CACDQIKEEPSWDTRQMFF
v_gene: TRDV2; j_gene: TRDJ3; d_gene: TRDD3; abundance: many; CDR3nt: TGTGCCTGTGATTCCATACTGGGGAGCTCCTGGGACACCCGACAGATGTTTTTC; CDR3aa: CACDSILGSSWDTRQMFF
v_gene: TRDV2; j_gene: TRDJ1; d_gene: TRDD3; abundance: medium-sized; CDR3nt: TGTGCCTGTGACGCCTTACTGGGGGATACGCCTGATAAACTCATCTTT; CDR3aa: CACDALLGDTPDKLIF
v_gene: TRDV2; j_gene: TRDJ3; d_gene: TRDD3; abundance: medium-sized; CDR3nt: TGTGCCTGTGACACCGTAGACTGGGGGATACGCCAGGAGGGCTCCTGGGACACCCGACAGATGTTTTTC; CDR3aa: CACDTVDWGIRQEGSWDTRQMFF
v_gene: TRDV1; j_gene: TRDJ1; d_gene: -; abundance: many; CDR3nt: TGTGCTCTTGGGGAACTAGACCGAAAGGGACTCATCTTT; CDR3aa: CALGELDRKGLIF
v_gene: TRDV2; j_gene: TRDJ1; d_gene: TRDD3; abundance: many; CDR3nt: TGTGCCTGTGACACCGTACTGGGGGCCCGAGATACCACCGATAAACTCATCTTT; CDR3aa: CACDTVLGARDTTDKLIF
v_gene: TRDV2; j_gene: TRDJ2; d_gene: TRDD3; abundance: medium-sized; CDR3nt: TGTGCCTGTGACACGGTGGGGGATATCTCAGCGACAGCACAACTCTTCTTT; CDR3aa: CACDTVGDISATAQLFF
v_gene: TRDV3; j_gene: TRDJ1; d_gene: -; abundance: -; CDR3nt: -; CDR3aa: CAVLLGPYPTDKLIF
v_gene: TRDV2; j_gene: TRDJ1; d_gene: TRDD3; abundance: medium-sized; CDR3nt: TGTGCCTGTGACTCCGTACTGGGGGAGTACACCGATAAACTCATCTTT; CDR3aa: CACDSVLGEYTDKLIF